One and the same sample provided the 19 T cell receptor beta chains below, sequenced in a study of cytomegalovirus exposure and HLA in healthy donors. Use of 60 Vbeta and 13 Jbeta primers characterized the PCR. The protocol was immunoSEQ multiplex PCR, while the TCRdb copy is restricted to in-frame clones and leaves out a portion. The sample holds 100,000 to 120,000 clones; 76% are singletons and the top ten take roughly 13%. Material: PBMCs. All receptors derive from a man aged 30-40 years in good health and CMV-seropositive.

This chain joins TRBV6-5 and TRBJ2-3, with 8 bases lining up with TRBD1. The germline gives CDR1 MNHEY, CDR2 SVGAGI. V trimming: 2 bases; J trimming: 2 bases; junction bases outside the gene matches: 3. The CDR3 totals 15 residues. The CDR3 region has the DNA TGTGCCAGCAGTTACACAGGGGGGACCACAGATACGCAGTATTTT. Protein: CASSYTGGTTDTQYF.

This chain joins TRBV28 and TRBJ2-3; D unresolved. Germline V gives CDR1 MDHEN, CDR2 SYDVKM. The CDR3 loop spans 15 amino acids. Trimming stripped 5 bases from V and 0 bases from J, with 12 bases between. CDR3 bases: TGTGCCAGCAGTGCCAGGTACCCTAGCACAGATACGCAGTATTTT. Translating it yields CASSARYPSTDTQYF.

This clone was counted a few times. The CDR3 region is CASSQIGLRDTQYF. The CDR3 DNA reads as TGCGCCAGCAGCCAAATCGGTCTTCGAGATACGCAGTATTTT. The V and J genes are TRBV4-3 and TRBJ2-3; no clear D. Germline V CDR1 and CDR2: LGHNA, YSLEER. V lost 2 bases to trimming and J lost 5 bases, with 11 bases between them. The CDR3 consists of 14 residues.

This sequence joins TRBV18 and TRBJ1-6; weak D call: TRBD1 (5 bases). Germline V gene lookup returns CDR1 KGHSH and CDR2 LQKENI. The ends were cut back, 1 base at V and 10 bases at J, with 11 bases in the middle. The CDR3 contains 14 residues. CDR3 coding DNA: TGTGCCAGCTCACCACTTGGCGACAGATCACCCCTCCACTTT. Amino acids: CASSPLGDRSPLHF.

The chain carries TRBV10-2 and TRBJ2-5; 7 bases are shared with TRBD2. Gene TRBJ2-7 matches the end of the DNA better, so the J call may be wrong. The CDR3 length is 12 residues. Germline CDR1 and CDR2: WSHSY and SAAADI. The CDR3 nucleotides are TGCGCCAGCTGGGAGGGTGGTTACGAGCAGTACTTC. Translating it yields CASWEGGYEQYF.

The chain combines TRBV30 with TRBJ1-1; D gene uncertain. Germline V gives CDR1 GTSNPN, CDR2 SVGIG (reference sequence). The CDR3 is 14 residues long. V was trimmed by 2 bases and J by 6 bases, leaving 16 bases between them. This chain's CDR3 is CAWSLGPLSAEAFF. CDR3 DNA: TGTGCCTGGAGTCTAGGTCCCCTTTCTGCTGAAGCTTTCTTT.

This clone came up a few times. V gene TRBV6-5 combines with J gene TRBJ2-1; 8 bases fit TRBD1. This CDR3 is 16 amino acids long. V was clipped by 2 bases and J by 7 bases; unmatched bases: 10. From germline, CDR1 is MNHEY and CDR2 SVGAGI. The CDR3 loop reads CASSYGGQGAGNEQFF. As DNA, the CDR3 is TGTGCCAGCAGTTACGGGGGGCAGGGGGCCGGGAATGAGCAGTTCTTC.

This clone has only one observation. The J gene is TRBJ2-1, the V gene TRBV19; no clear D gene. There are 13 residues in the CDR3. Germline assignment: CDR1 LNHDA and CDR2 SQIVND (reference sequence). V dropped 3 bases and J dropped 7 bases, with 10 bases sitting between them. The CDR3 coding sequence is TGTGCCAGTAGTATTCGTCCCCTGAATGAGCAGTTCTTC. Translation: CASSIRPLNEQFF.

The chain combines TRBV4-1 with TRBJ2-5; 8 nucleotides agree with TRBD2. V was pared by 5 bases and J by 1 base, with 3 bases of the junction left unmatched. Germline assignment: CDR1 MGHRA and CDR2 YSYEKL. This CDR3 has 14 amino acids. The CDR3 coding sequence is TGCGCCAGCAGCACCCGGGAGGGCCAAGAGACCCAGTACTTC. This gives the protein CASSTREGQETQYF.

This chain connects TRBV2 to TRBJ1-6; possible D gene TRBD1, 6 bases. This CDR3 spans 14 amino acids. Trimming took off 6 bases at V and 6 bases at J, with 12 bases between the two ends. Germline-derived CDR1 and CDR2 are SNHLY and FYNNEI. The CDR3 bases are TGTGCCAGCAGCGGGGAGGGGGGTAATTCACCCCTCCACTTT. Residues: CASSGEGGNSPLHF. Combining the CDR3 with reference TRBV2 and TRBJ1-6 gives the whole variable domain EPEVTQTPSHQVTQMGQEVILRCVPISNHLYFYWYRQILGQKVEFLVSFYNNEISEKSEIFDDQFSVERPDGSNFTLKIRSTKLEDSAMYFCASSGEGGNSPLHFGNGTRLTVT.

The V gene is TRBV25-1, the J gene TRBJ1-4; D may be TRBD1 (6 bases). The V gene lost 5 bases and the J gene lost 7 bases, with 17 bases spanning the gap. The CDR3 is 15 residues long. Germline CDR1 MGHDK, CDR2 SYGVNS. The CDR3 region is CASSKRTEVTEKLFF. CDR3 nucleotide sequence: TGTGCCAGCAGTAAGAGGACAGAAGTTACTGAAAAACTGTTTTTT.

The chain employs TRBV27 and TRBJ2-5, with D possibly TRBD2 on 5 matching bases. TRBJ2-7 explains the end of the DNA better; the J call may be wrong. From germline, CDR1 is MNHEY and CDR2 SMNVEV (reference sequence). CDR3 size: 14 residues. This CDR3 reads CASSVSESRYEQYF. The CDR3 DNA sequence: TGTGCCAGCAGTGTTAGCGAATCTCGCTACGAGCAGTACTTC.

This sequence joins TRBV7-2 and TRBJ2-5; D call uncertain. The germline V gene encodes CDR1 SGHTA and CDR2 FQGNSA. This CDR3 region has 13 residues. V was pared by 1 base and J by 5 bases, with 8 bases between. The CDR3 coding sequence is TGTGCCAGCAGCTTAGGCCCCAGGGAGACCCAGTACTTC. Protein product: CASSLGPRETQYF.

J is TRBJ2-2 and V is TRBV11-3, with TRBD1 identical over 9 bases. The CDR3 is made up of 16 amino acids. Germline V lookup: CDR1 SGHNT, CDR2 YENEEA. The junction had 8 bases not matched to a gene; V was cut back by 5 bases and J by 4 bases. CDR3 loop: CASSLGTGYITGELFF. The CDR3, as DNA: TGTGCCAGCAGCCTTGGGACAGGGTATATCACCGGGGAGCTGTTTTTT.

J is TRBJ2-7 and V is TRBV7-2; D possibly corresponds to TRBD2 (6 bases). The germline V gene encodes CDR1 SGHTA and CDR2 FQGNSA. V lost 3 bases and J 0 bases, leaving 21 bases between the germline ends. CDR3 length: 18 residues. The CDR3 DNA sequence: TGTGCCAGCAGCTTCGCCCCCGGGACTCCTTTTTTCTCCTACGAGCAGTACTTC. The encoded protein is CASSFAPGTPFFSYEQYF.

V usage is TRBV28 and J usage is TRBJ2-7; TRBD1 is a possible D gene (5 bases). The CDR3 sequence is 15 residues long. The germline V gene has CDR1 MDHEN and CDR2 SYDVKM. Trimming removed 6 bases at V and 0 bases at J, with 15 bases between. CDR3 coding DNA: TGTGCCAGCAGGGTAGGGGCAGGGTACTCCTACGAGCAGTACTTC. Its protein is CASRVGAGYSYEQYF.

This clone was seen only a few times. The CDR3 region is CASSLARGTMDEQYF. CDR3 bases: TGTGCCAGCAGCTTAGCACGGGGTACGATGGACGAGCAGTACTTC. This chain uses TRBV11-2 with TRBJ2-7, with D possibly being TRBD2 (5 bases). The germline gives CDR1 SGHAT, CDR2 FQNNGV. V lost 1 base and J 5 bases, leaving 15 bases between the germline ends. The CDR3 length is 15 residues.

The rearrangement joins TRBV7-2 to TRBJ1-5; 9 nucleotides agree with TRBD1. The germline gives CDR1 SGHTA, CDR2 FQGNSA. The V gene end was trimmed by 6 bases and the J gene end by 0 bases; junction bases not matched to a gene: 6. This CDR3 has 16 residues. The CDR3 DNA reads as TGTGCCAGCAGGGAACAGGGGGCCCTTAGCAATCAGCCCCAGCATTTT. This codes for CASREQGALSNQPQHF.

The chain couples TRBV15 to TRBJ2-5, with 9 bases matching TRBD1. Germline CDR1 is LNHNV and CDR2 is YYDKDF (reference sequence). The junction had 7 bases not matched to a gene; V was cut back by 1 base and J by 4 bases. CDR3 size: 16 residues. The CDR3 loop reads CATSRGGQGSGETQYF. The CDR3 region has the DNA TGTGCCACCAGCAGAGGCGGACAGGGGTCCGGAGAGACCCAGTACTTC.